The present T cell receptor beta chain was sequenced within a study of blood T cell repertoires in COVID-19. About the study: Acute-phase and convalescent COVID-19 samples originated in the United States, Italy and Spain. Sources were T cells, B-cell-depleted T cells, or PBMCs; the material itself was cDNA or gDNA.

The V gene's germline CDR1 is MDHEN and CDR2 SYDVKM. The CDR3 extends over 15 amino acids. Trimming stripped 5 bases from V and 6 bases from J, with 19 bases between. Original analysis: Estimation of nucleated cell counts was performed using reference gene primer amplification. Sequenced by immunoSEQ multiplex PCR; TCRdb stores in-frame clones only, minus some. That table is the source of V, J and clone size, and D and trimming were worked out from the DNA. The data contain a few hundred thousand clones, about 83% of them singletons. The specimen was peripheral blood. The source is a middle-aged man with active or convalescent COVID-19. This chain links TRBV28 with TRBJ1-2; no clear D. The CDR3 loop reads CASSIPRPEQNGYTF. The DNA of the CDR3 is TGTGCCAGCAGTATTCCCCGACCGGAACAGAATGGCTACACCTTC.